The 30 T cell receptor beta chains reported below all come from one sample, sequenced in a study of T cells in localized non-small cell lung cancer. Sequencing was performed with immunoSEQ multiplex PCR; in TCRdb, only in-frame clones are kept and a portion is missing. The table records approximately 72,000 clones, 84% of them present only once. The sequences come from peripheral blood, collected before any cancer treatment. The receptors originated from a female donor over 55 with stage I lung adenocarcinoma.

The genes are TRBV7-2 and TRBJ1-1; 7 bases agree with TRBD1. J was trimmed by 7 bases and V by 4 bases; bases with no gene match: 6. CDR1 SGHTA and CDR2 FQGNSA come from the germline V gene. CDR3 length: 13 amino acids. Here the CDR3 reads CASSSGQAFEAFF. CDR3 DNA sequence: TGTGCCAGCAGCTCCGGACAGGCTTTTGAAGCTTTCTTT.

The genes are TRBV15 and TRBJ2-7, with 10 nucleotides matching TRBD2. V trimming: 3 bases; J trimming: 3 bases; junction bases outside the gene matches: 8. The CDR3 is 16 amino acids. Germline V gene lookup returns CDR1 LNHNV and CDR2 YYDKDF (reference sequence). In DNA, the CDR3 is TGTGCCACCAGCAGCTTGATTAGCGGGAGGAACTACGAGCAGTACTTC. It encodes CATSSLISGRNYEQYF.

This chain links TRBV15 with TRBJ2-1; D call uncertain. V lost 3 bases, J lost 0 bases, and 9 bases lay in between. The V gene's germline CDR1 is LNHNV and CDR2 YYDKDF (reference sequence). CDR3 length equals 15 residues. The CDR3 region is CATSSQRLSYNEQFF. The CDR3 coding sequence is TGTGCCACCAGCAGCCAAAGGCTCTCCTACAATGAGCAGTTCTTC.

This clone was counted between two and nine times. The J gene is TRBJ2-7, the V gene TRBV28, with 15 positions matching TRBD2. V was clipped by 5 bases and J by 4 bases; unmatched bases: 6. The CDR3 runs 16 residues. Germline assignment: CDR1 MDHEN and CDR2 SYDVKM. The CDR3 here is CASSTHGTSGRYEQYF. The CDR3 region has the DNA TGTGCCAGCAGTACTCACGGGACTAGCGGGAGGTACGAGCAGTACTTC.

This clone was observed a handful of times. This chain connects TRBV4-1 to TRBJ2-5; the match to TRBD2 covers 10 bases. The CDR3 sequence is 16 residues long. Germline CDR1 MGHRA, CDR2 YSYEKL. Germline trimming cut 2 bases from V and 5 bases from J; bases unmatched to any gene: 8. As DNA, the CDR3 is TGCGCCAGCAGCCAATCCACGACTAGCGGGTGGGAGACCCAGTACTTC. As protein: CASSQSTTSGWETQYF.

This clone is a singleton in its sample. The chain couples TRBV19 to TRBJ1-4; D might be TRBD1 (6 bases). V was trimmed by 6 bases and J by 0 bases, leaving 11 bases between them. CDR1 LNHDA and CDR2 SQIVND come from the germline V gene (reference sequence). The CDR3 loop spans 15 amino acids. For the CDR3, the DNA is TGTGCCAGTAGCGGACAGCCTGCAACTAATGAAAAACTGTTTTTT. Its protein product is CASSGQPATNEKLFF.

The chain has TRBV4-2 and TRBJ2-1, with D perhaps assigned TRBD1 or TRBD2 (5 bases each). This CDR3 is built from 20 residues. Germline loops: CDR1 LGHNA, CDR2 YNFKEQ. Trimming left V 4 bases short and J 0 bases short, with 25 bases between. The CDR3 DNA follows: TGTGCCAGCAGCCCCAATCCCGGGCCCCAAAGGGGAGTCTCCTACAATGAGCAGTTCTTC. Amino acid sequence: CASSPNPGPQRGVSYNEQFF.

The chain employs TRBV5-5 and TRBJ2-1, with TRBD2 matching over 8 bases. Germline V lookup: CDR1 SGHKS, CDR2 YYEKEE (reference sequence). The CDR3 runs to 15 residues. The V and J ends lost 4 bases and 3 bases, in that order; junction bases with no gene match: 6. This CDR3 is CASSILAGIYNEQFF. In nucleotides, the CDR3 is TGTGCCAGCAGCATTCTAGCGGGTATCTACAATGAGCAGTTCTTC.

The V gene is TRBV19, the J gene TRBJ1-2, with a possible D match to TRBD1 (5 bases). V was clipped by 5 bases and J by 2 bases, with 9 bases between them. In germline, CDR1 is LNHDA, CDR2 SQIVND (reference sequence). This CDR3 is built from 13 residues. As DNA, the CDR3 is TGTGCCAGTAGTCAGGCAGGGAACTATGGCTACACCTTC. Its translation is CASSQAGNYGYTF.

J is TRBJ2-5 and V is TRBV9; D not certain. Between the trimmed V and J ends, which lost 2 bases and 3 bases, there was a span of 2 bases. The CDR3 runs 11 residues. Germline CDR1 SGDLS, CDR2 YYNGEE. CDR3 coding DNA: TGTGCCAGCAGCGTTGAAGAGACCCAGTACTTC. Translated, it gives CASSVEETQYF.

V usage is TRBV28 and J usage is TRBJ1-1, with 11 bases that match TRBD1. Trimming took 8 bases from V and 0 from J; bases not matched to a gene: 14. The length of the CDR3 is 18 residues. Germline CDR1 MDHEN, CDR2 SYDVKM. The CDR3 loop is CASPGPGQGGRMNTEAFF. The CDR3 bases are TGTGCCAGCCCGGGGCCGGGACAGGGGGGCCGAATGAACACTGAAGCTTTCTTT.

The rearrangement joins TRBV11-3 to TRBJ2-3; D is unclear. CDR1 is SGHNT and CDR2 is YENEEA in the germline V gene. The length of the CDR3 is 12 residues. The germline V and J ends were trimmed by 3 bases and 0 bases, with 1 base remaining between them. Here the CDR3 DNA reads TGTGCCAGCAGCTTCAGCACAGATACGCAGTATTTT. Translating gives CASSFSTDTQYF. The whole variable domain, filled in from reference TRBV11-3 and TRBJ2-3, reads EAGVVQSPRYKIIEKKQPVAFWCNPISGHNTLYWYLQNLGQGPELLIRYENEEAVDDSQLPKDRFSAERLKGVDSTLKIQPAELGDSAVYLCASSFSTDTQYFGPGTRLTVL.

The chain is built from TRBV2 and TRBJ2-1; 9 positions agree with TRBD2. V shed 7 bases, J shed 9 bases, and the junction held 7 bases outside the gene matches. Germline CDR1 and CDR2: SNHLY and FYNNEI. The CDR3 loop spans 13 amino acids. The CDR3 DNA follows: TGTGCCAGCACTGGGCTAGCGGGAATTGAGCAGTTCTTC. Protein product: CASTGLAGIEQFF.

The CDR3 loop is CASSYVGQAHTYEQYF. The CDR3 nucleotides read TGTGCCAGCAGTTACGTTGGACAGGCCCACACCTACGAGCAGTACTTC. The rearrangement joins TRBV6-5 to TRBJ2-7; 7 bases are a match to TRBD1. The CDR3 runs to 16 residues. Germline CDR1 reads MNHEY; CDR2 reads SVGAGI. V was pared by 2 bases and J by 2 bases, with 9 bases of the junction left unmatched.

This chain connects TRBV30 to TRBJ2-5, with TRBD2 as a possible D gene (5 bases). The germline V gene has CDR1 GTSNPN and CDR2 SVGIG (reference sequence). The CDR3 sequence is 15 residues long. The V and J ends lost 5 bases and 2 bases respectively, with 18 bases between them. The CDR3 reads CAWALGSGPQETQYF. The CDR3 DNA reads as TGTGCCTGGGCATTGGGGAGCGGACCACAAGAGACCCAGTACTTC.

The chain recombines TRBV7-6 with TRBJ1-1; 9 bases line up with TRBD1. V trimming: 1 base; J trimming: 1 base; junction bases outside the gene matches: 10. CDR1 and CDR2 from the germline V gene are SGHVS and FNYEAQ. The CDR3 spans 18 residues. This CDR3 is CASSLEVMTGGSNTEAFF. The CDR3 DNA follows: TGTGCCAGCAGCTTAGAAGTAATGACAGGGGGTTCGAACACTGAAGCTTTCTTT.

On this clone: One end of the junction is discordant with germline, which a read error may explain. This chain uses TRBV7-7 with TRBJ2-2, with TRBD2 identical over 10 bases. The germline CDR1 and CDR2 sequences are SSHAT and FNYEAQ (reference sequence). The CDR3 runs 15 residues. The CDR3 reads CASSVLAGQTGELFF. DNA of the CDR3: TGTGCTAGCAGCGTACTAGCGGGACAGACCGGGGAGCTGTTTTTT.

The rearrangement joins TRBV2 to TRBJ1-5, with 10 bases fitting TRBD1. The CDR3 is 14 amino acids. CDR1 SNHLY and CDR2 FYNNEI come from the germline V gene. The J segment lost 7 bases and the V segment lost 8 bases, leaving 8 bases of the junction unmatched. The CDR3 protein is CASQTGGPGQPQHF. CDR3 bases: TGTGCCAGCCAGACAGGGGGCCCGGGGCAGCCCCAGCATTTT.

The gene calls are TRBV5-4 and TRBJ2-1, with D unclear. Trimming left V 6 bases short and J 5 bases short, with 6 bases between. The CDR3 has 11 residues. In germline, CDR1 is SGHNT, CDR2 YYREEE (reference sequence). The CDR3 is CASTFNNEQFF. As DNA, the CDR3 is TGTGCCAGCACCTTTAACAATGAGCAGTTCTTC.

This clone showed up just once. The V and J genes are TRBV19 and TRBJ1-5; D remains ambiguous. Germline CDR1 is LNHDA and CDR2 is SQIVND (reference sequence). This CDR3 is 18 amino acids long. The ends were cut back, 3 bases at V and 1 base at J, with 19 bases in the middle. The CDR3 DNA is TGTGCCAGTAGTATTGAGACCTCCCGGTCTAGGAGCAATCAGCCCCAGCATTTT. It specifies CASSIETSRSRSNQPQHF.

The chain combines TRBV2 with TRBJ1-3, with no clear D. Looked up from germline, CDR1 is SNHLY and CDR2 is FYNNEI. The length of the CDR3 is 16 residues. V gave up 2 bases and J gave up 0 bases, with 11 bases separating them. Here the CDR3 reads CASSELGRSSGNTIYF. The CDR3 DNA reads as TGTGCCAGCAGTGAACTAGGCAGGAGCTCTGGAAACACCATATATTTT. The complete variable domain, with remaining parts taken from reference TRBV2 and TRBJ1-3, reads EPEVTQTPSHQVTQMGQEVILRCVPISNHLYFYWYRQILGQKVEFLVSFYNNEISEKSEIFDDQFSVERPDGSNFTLKIRSTKLEDSAMYFCASSELGRSSGNTIYFGEGSWLTVV.

This clone was found a few times. The J gene is TRBJ1-2, the V gene TRBV16; weak D call: TRBD1 (5 bases). Germline V lookup: CDR1 KGHSY, CDR2 FQNENV. V shed 2 bases and J shed 2 bases, with 12 bases lying between them. This CDR3 is 15 amino acids long. CDR3 protein: CASSQEGRGNYGYTF. The CDR3 coding sequence is TGTGCCAGCAGCCAAGAGGGACGTGGAAACTATGGCTACACCTTC.

This clone was picked up one time. The chain employs TRBV11-2 and TRBJ1-1; 8 nucleotides agree with TRBD1. Germline V CDR1 and CDR2: SGHAT, FQNNGV. This CDR3 contains 15 residues. V lost 5 bases, J lost 4 bases, and 9 bases stayed unmatched. Here the CDR3 reads CASSLSAGGGTEAFF. The CDR3 DNA reads as TGTGCCAGCAGCCTCAGCGCAGGGGGCGGCACTGAAGCTTTCTTT.

The chain links TRBV7-9 to TRBJ1-3, with 7 bases aligning to TRBD1. The CDR3 totals 14 residues. Germline CDR1 is SEHNR and CDR2 is FQNEAQ (reference sequence). Trimming at V came to 5 bases and at J to 1 base, leaving 2 bases not matched to a gene. For the CDR3, the DNA is TGTGCCAGCAGCAAGGGACAGTCTGGAAACACCATATATTTT. Translated: CASSKGQSGNTIYF.

V gene TRBV12-5 combines with J gene TRBJ2-7; D is tentatively TRBD1 or TRBD2 (5 bases each). The CDR3 consists of 14 residues. Trimming removed 6 bases at V and 13 bases at J, with 25 bases between. Germline loops: CDR1 LGHNT, CDR2 FRNRAP. In DNA form, the CDR3 reads TGTGCTAGTGGAGCACCCCCCGGGACCCCGTTAGTCTACTTC. This translates into CASGAPPGTPLVYF.

The chain joins TRBV7-9 to TRBJ1-5; weak D call: TRBD1 (6 bases). V lost 5 bases and J 2 bases, leaving 10 bases between the germline ends. The CDR3 spans 14 residues. Germline V gene data show CDR1 as SEHNR and CDR2 as FQNEAQ (reference sequence). DNA of the CDR3: TGTGCCAGCAGCGGGGACAACGGCAATCAGCCCCAGCATTTT. Its protein product is CASSGDNGNQPQHF.

Written as DNA, the CDR3 is TGCGCCAGCAGCTTGGCGCCGGCGGACCAAGAGACCCAGTACTTC. It yields the protein CASSLAPADQETQYF. The V gene is TRBV5-1, the J gene TRBJ2-5; no clear D gene. The CDR3 runs 15 residues. The V and J ends lost 0 bases and 0 bases respectively, with 9 bases between them. In germline, CDR1 is SGHRS, CDR2 YFSETQ.

The chain is built from TRBV19 and TRBJ1-2; the D is unclear. CDR3 length: 13 residues. Germline loops: CDR1 LNHDA, CDR2 SQIVND (reference sequence). Trimming took 1 base from V and 5 from J, leaving 8 bases between them. CDR3 coding DNA: TGTGCCAGTAGTATAGTGCGGGAGTATGGCTACACCTTC. Translated: CASSIVREYGYTF. The full variable domain, completed using reference TRBV19 and TRBJ1-2, is DGGITQSPKYLFRKEGQNVTLSCEQNLNHDAMYWYRQDPGQGLRLIYYSQIVNDFQKGDIAEGYSVSREKKESFPLTVTSAQKNPTAFYLCASSIVREYGYTFGSGTRLTVV.

The sample holds a few counts of this clone. The CDR3 DNA sequence: TGTGCCAGCAGCTTAAAGGGAGGCCCTGGAAACACCATATATTTT. Translated, it gives CASSLKGGPGNTIYF. This chain connects TRBV11-2 to TRBJ1-3; no clear D. Germline-derived CDR1 and CDR2 are SGHAT and FQNNGV. V lost 2 bases to trimming and J lost 2 bases, with 10 bases between them. This CDR3 has 15 amino acids. Full variable domain (missing parts from reference TRBV11-2 and TRBJ1-3): EAGVAQSPRYKIIEKRQSVAFWCNPISGHATLYWYQQILGQGPKLLIQFQNNGVVDDSQLPKDRFSAERLKGVDSTLKIQPAKLEDSAVYLCASSLKGGPGNTIYFGEGSWLTVV.

The J gene is TRBJ1-4, the V gene TRBV6-6; 8 nucleotides agree with TRBD1. The CDR3 totals 15 residues. CDR1 is MNHNY, CDR2 SVGAGI, per germline (reference sequence). Trimming cost V 2 bases and J 3 bases; bases outside gene matches: 2. CDR3 amino acids: CASSYDRGPNEKLFF. The CDR3 nucleotides read TGTGCCAGCAGTTACGACAGGGGACCTAATGAAAAACTGTTTTTT.